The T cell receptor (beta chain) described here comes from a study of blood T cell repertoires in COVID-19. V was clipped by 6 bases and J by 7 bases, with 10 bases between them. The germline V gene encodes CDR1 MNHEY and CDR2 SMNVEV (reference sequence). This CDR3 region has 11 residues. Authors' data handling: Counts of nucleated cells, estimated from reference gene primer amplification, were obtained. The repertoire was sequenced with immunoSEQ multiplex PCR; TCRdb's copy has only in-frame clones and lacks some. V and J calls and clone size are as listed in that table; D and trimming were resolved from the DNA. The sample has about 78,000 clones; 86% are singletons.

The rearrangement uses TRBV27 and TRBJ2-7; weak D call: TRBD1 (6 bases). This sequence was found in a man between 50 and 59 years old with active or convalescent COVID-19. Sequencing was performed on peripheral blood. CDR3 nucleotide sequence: TGTGCCAGCAGACAGGGAGTTGAGCAGTACTTC. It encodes CASRQGVEQYF.